The text below deals with one T cell receptor beta chain. As handled by the study authors: Reference gene primer amplification yielded estimated nucleated cell counts. Assay used: immunoSEQ multiplex PCR; TCRdb lists only in-frame clones, some missing. The V and J calls and clone size come from that table; D and trimming were worked out from the DNA. The table records roughly 140,000 clones, 85% of them present only once. The data were taken from a study of blood T cell repertoires in COVID-19. Study summary: COVID-19 samples, acute and convalescent, were from the United States, Italy and Spain. Nucleic acid was either cDNA or gDNA, and it came from T cells, B-cell-depleted T cells, or PBMCs.

This CDR3 has 13 residues. Germline V gives CDR1 MNHEY, CDR2 SVGAGI. Trimming shortened V by 2 bases and J by 1 base, and 5 bases separated the two germline ends. This chain links TRBV6-5 with TRBJ1-1; a possible D gene is TRBD1 (5 bases). Sequencing was done on a sample of peripheral blood. This sequence originates from a man aged 45-60 years with acute or convalescent COVID-19. The CDR3 reads CASSYDRNTEAFF. The CDR3 coding sequence is TGTGCCAGCAGTTACGACAGGAACACTGAAGCTTTCTTT.